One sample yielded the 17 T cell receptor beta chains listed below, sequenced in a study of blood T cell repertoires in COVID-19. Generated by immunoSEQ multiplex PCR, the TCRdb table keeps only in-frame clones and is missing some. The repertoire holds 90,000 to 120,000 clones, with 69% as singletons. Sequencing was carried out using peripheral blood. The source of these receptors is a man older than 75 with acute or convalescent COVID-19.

The CDR3 DNA reads as TGTGCCAGCAGCTTGAGGGGACTAGCGGGGCGCAATGAGCAGTTCTTC. Translating it yields CASSLRGLAGRNEQFF. This chain connects TRBV5-4 to TRBJ2-1, with 13 bases fitting TRBD2. V shed 1 base and J 6 bases; nucleotides not matched to a gene: 4. The V gene's germline CDR1 is SGHNT and CDR2 YYREEE (reference sequence). The CDR3 runs 16 residues.

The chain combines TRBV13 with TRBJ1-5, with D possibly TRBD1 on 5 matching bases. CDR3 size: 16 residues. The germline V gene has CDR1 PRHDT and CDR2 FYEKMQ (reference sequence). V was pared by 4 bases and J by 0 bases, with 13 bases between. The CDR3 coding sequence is TGTGCCAGCAGCTCGGGGGGACCCTATAGCAATCAGCCCCAGCATTTT. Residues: CASSSGGPYSNQPQHF.

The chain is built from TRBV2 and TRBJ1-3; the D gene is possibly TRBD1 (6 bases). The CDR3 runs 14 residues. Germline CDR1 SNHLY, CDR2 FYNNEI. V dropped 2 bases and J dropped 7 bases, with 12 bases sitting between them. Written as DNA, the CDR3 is TGTGCCAGCAGTGAACCGCCTCAGGGGAACACCATATATTTT. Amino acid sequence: CASSEPPQGNTIYF. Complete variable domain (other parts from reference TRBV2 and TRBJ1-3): EPEVTQTPSHQVTQMGQEVILRCVPISNHLYFYWYRQILGQKVEFLVSFYNNEISEKSEIFDDQFSVERPDGSNFTLKIRSTKLEDSAMYFCASSEPPQGNTIYFGEGSWLTVV.

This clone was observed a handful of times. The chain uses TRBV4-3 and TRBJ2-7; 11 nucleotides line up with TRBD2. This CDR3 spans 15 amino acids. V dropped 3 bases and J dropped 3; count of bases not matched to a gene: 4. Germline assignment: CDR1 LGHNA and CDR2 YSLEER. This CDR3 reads CASSHRLAGNYEQYF. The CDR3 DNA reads TGCGCCAGCAGCCACCGACTAGCGGGAAACTACGAGCAGTACTTC.

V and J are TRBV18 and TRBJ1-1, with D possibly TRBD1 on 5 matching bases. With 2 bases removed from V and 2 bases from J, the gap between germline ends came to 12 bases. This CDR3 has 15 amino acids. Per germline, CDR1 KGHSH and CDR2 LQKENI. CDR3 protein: CASSPRIDSNTEAFF. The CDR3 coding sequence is TGTGCCAGCTCACCAAGAATCGACAGCAACACTGAAGCTTTCTTT.

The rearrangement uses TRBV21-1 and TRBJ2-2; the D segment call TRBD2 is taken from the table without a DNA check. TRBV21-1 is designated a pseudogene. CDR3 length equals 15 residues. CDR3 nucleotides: TGTGCCAGCAGCAAAGGTCGGCGGGAGCCCGGGGAGCTGTTTTTT. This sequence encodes CASSKGRREPGELFF.

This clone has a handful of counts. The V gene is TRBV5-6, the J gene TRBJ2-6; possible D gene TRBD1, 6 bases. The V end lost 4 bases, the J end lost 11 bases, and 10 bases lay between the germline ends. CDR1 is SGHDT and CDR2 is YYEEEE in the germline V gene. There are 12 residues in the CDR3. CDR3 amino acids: CASSPHRDVLTF. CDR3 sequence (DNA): TGTGCCAGCAGCCCTCACAGGGACGTCCTGACTTTC.

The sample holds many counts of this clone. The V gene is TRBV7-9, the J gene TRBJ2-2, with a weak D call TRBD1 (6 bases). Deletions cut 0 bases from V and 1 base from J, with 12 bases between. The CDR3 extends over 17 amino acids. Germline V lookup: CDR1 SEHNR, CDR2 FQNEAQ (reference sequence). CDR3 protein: CASSLAYDRKNTGELFF. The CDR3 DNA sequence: TGTGCCAGCAGCTTAGCGTACGACAGGAAGAACACCGGGGAGCTGTTTTTT.

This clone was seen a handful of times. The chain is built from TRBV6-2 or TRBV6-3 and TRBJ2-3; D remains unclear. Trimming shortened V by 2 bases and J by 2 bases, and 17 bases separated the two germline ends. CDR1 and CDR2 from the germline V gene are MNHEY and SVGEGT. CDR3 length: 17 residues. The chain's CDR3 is CASSYELTRYPTDTQYF. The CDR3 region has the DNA TGTGCCAGCAGTTACGAGCTTACCCGATACCCCACAGATACGCAGTATTTT.

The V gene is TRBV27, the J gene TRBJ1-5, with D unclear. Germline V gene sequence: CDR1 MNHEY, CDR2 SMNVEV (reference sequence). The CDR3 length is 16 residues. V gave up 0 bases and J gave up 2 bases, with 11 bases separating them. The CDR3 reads CASSLSAGGGNQPQHF. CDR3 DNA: TGTGCCAGCAGTTTATCCGCAGGAGGTGGCAATCAGCCCCAGCATTTT.

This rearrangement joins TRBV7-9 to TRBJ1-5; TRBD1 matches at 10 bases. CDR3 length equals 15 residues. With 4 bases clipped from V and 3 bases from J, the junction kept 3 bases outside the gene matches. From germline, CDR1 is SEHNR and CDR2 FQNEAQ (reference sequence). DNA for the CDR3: TGTGCCAGCAGCTCGGGACAGGGGAACAATCAGCCCCAGCATTTT. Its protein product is CASSSGQGNNQPQHF.

CDR3 nucleotides: TGTGCCAGCATGGGCGCCCACAATGAGCAGTTCTTC. Its translation is CASMGAHNEQFF. This chain connects TRBV6-5 to TRBJ2-1; D is undetermined. Germline CDR1 MNHEY, CDR2 SVGAGI. This CDR3 region has 12 residues. Trimming stripped 7 bases from V and 5 bases from J, with 9 bases between.

CDR3 residues: CASIRDRFADTQYF. As DNA, the CDR3 is TGTGCCAGTATCCGGGACAGGTTTGCAGATACGCAGTATTTT. V usage is TRBV6-5 and J usage is TRBJ2-3; 8 nucleotides match TRBD1. The V segment lost 9 bases and the J segment 4 bases; nucleotides outside the gene matches: 9. The CDR3 runs 14 residues. Germline-derived CDR1 and CDR2 are MNHEY and SVGAGI.

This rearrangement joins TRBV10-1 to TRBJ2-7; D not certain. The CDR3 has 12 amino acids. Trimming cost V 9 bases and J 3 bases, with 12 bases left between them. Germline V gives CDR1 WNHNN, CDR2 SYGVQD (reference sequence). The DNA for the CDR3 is TGCGCCAGTACTGTGAGGATCTACGAGCAGTACTTC. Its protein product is CASTVRIYEQYF.

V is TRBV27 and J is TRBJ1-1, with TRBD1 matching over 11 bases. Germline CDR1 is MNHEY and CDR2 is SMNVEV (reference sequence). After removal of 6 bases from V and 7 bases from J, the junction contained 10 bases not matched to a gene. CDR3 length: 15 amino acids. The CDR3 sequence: CASRGDRGILDEAFF. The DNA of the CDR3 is TGTGCCAGCAGGGGGGACAGGGGGATATTGGATGAAGCTTTCTTT.

In nucleotides, the CDR3 is TGTGCCAGCGGTCCAGGGAATGGCTACACCTTC. Amino acids: CASGPGNGYTF. The chain carries TRBV6-6 and TRBJ1-2; possible D gene TRBD1, 5 bases. The CDR3 contains 11 residues. V gave up 8 bases and J gave up 6 bases, with 10 bases separating them. Germline CDR1 reads MNHNY; CDR2 reads SVGAGI (reference sequence).

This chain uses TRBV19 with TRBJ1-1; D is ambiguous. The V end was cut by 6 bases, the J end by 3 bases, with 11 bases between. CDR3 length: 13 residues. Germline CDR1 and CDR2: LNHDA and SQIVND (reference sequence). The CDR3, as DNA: TGTGCCAGTAGAGGAGACGGATACACTGAAGCTTTCTTT. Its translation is CASRGDGYTEAFF.